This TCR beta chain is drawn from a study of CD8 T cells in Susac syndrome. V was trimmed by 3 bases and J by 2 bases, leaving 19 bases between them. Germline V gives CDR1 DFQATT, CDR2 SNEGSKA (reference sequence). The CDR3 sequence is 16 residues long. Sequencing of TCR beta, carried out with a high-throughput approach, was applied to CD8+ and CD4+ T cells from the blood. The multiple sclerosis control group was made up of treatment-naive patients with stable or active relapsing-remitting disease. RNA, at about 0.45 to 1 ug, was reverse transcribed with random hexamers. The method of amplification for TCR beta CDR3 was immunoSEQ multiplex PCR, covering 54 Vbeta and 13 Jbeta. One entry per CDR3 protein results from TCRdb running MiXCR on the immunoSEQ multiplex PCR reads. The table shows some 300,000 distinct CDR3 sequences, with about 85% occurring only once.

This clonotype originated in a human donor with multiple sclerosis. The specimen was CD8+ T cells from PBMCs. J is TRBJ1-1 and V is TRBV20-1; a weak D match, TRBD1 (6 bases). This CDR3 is CSASTGSIWGNTEAFF. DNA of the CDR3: TGCAGTGCTAGTACAGGGTCGATTTGGGGAAACACTGAAGCTTTCTTT.